This T cell receptor (beta chain) is from a study of Graves' ophthalmopathy and Graves' hyperthyroidism listed by TCRdb under 2018. About the investigation overall: Peripheral blood was collected at initial diagnosis, prior to any treatment. In more than 5 hyperthyroidism patients, the T-cell repertoire of thyroid tissue was compared with the T-cell repertoire of blood. Following sampling, methimazole starting at 30 mg daily was administered to hyperthyroidism patients, and high-dose intravenous methylprednisolone was administered to ophthalmopathy patients. TCR beta repertoire signatures were used to distinguish Graves' ophthalmopathy from Graves' hyperthyroidism and to predict progression to ophthalmopathy. In total, under 150 blood samples were TCR-sequenced: some 40 ophthalmopathy, under 80 hyperthyroidism and roughly 17 hyperthyroidism-to-ophthalmopathy patients. The independent validation cohort included 18 to 20 hyperthyroidism patients plus 17 patients who later progressed from hyperthyroidism to ophthalmopathy. To explore V-J signatures that distinguish ophthalmopathy from hyperthyroidism, a discovery set of 100 patients was enrolled, made up of 43 with ophthalmopathy and under 65 with stable hyperthyroidism.

TCR beta CDR3 regions were amplified from RNA transcripts for repertoire sequencing. HTBI primers and the Qiagen OneStep RT-PCR kit were used in a first-round RT-PCR, which was followed by a second-round multiplex PCR, size selection and purification. The libraries underwent paired-end sequencing with 100 bp reads on an Illumina HiSeq2000. Turning to the authors' computational methods: SOAPnuke was used to process the reads, removing any read that contained adapters or uncalled bases, had a mean Phred below 15, or lacked an exact match to the constant primer or identifier. COPE v1.2.5 was used to merge high-quality paired reads. Clonotypes were defined as unique nucleotide sequences and were aligned to IMGT TRB V, D and J references using MiTCR v1.1. Only V-J combinations with frequency above 0.0001 were analysed, covering approximately 99% of repertoires. For each V-J combination, a TCR clonal expansion and chaos score was defined as F50 clonal expansion divided by the chaos observed in the TCRdist matrix. Welch's t-statistics and random forest were used to reduce features to more than ten V-J combinations, which were fed into a naive Bayes classifier. Thyroid-blood repertoire similarity was quantified with the Morisita-Horn index. The public reads were reanalyzed by TCRdb: fastp trimming at Q25, MiXCR alignment, in-frame beta chains only. Identical CDR3 proteins give one entry, which carries the most common genes and DNA. The V and J calls follow TCRdb's processing rather than the paper's. The sample records around 600,000 distinct CDR3 sequences, 35% to 45% of which are singletons. Roughly 3% of the sample rests with the top ten.

In the case of this clonotype: Its antigen remains undetermined. There are no base qualities to consult, and no much larger clone falls within one base.

V loses 5 bases at its end and J loses 11 bases; junction bases beyond the gene matches: 7. In the germline V gene, CDR1 corresponds to ENHRY and CDR2 to SYGVKD. The CDR3 starts with the cysteine, ends with the phenylalanine, and has 12 residues. Kept here is only the CDR3 DNA, which spans 36 bases and is read in frame from base 1. General findings and caveats noted by the study authors: In validation, the model predicted ophthalmopathy progression with 55% to 71% sensitivity and 72.22% specificity; some 13 predicted patients were CT-confirmed with GO in a median of approximately six months. Among expanded thyroid clonotypes with frequency above 0.001, most also showed up in blood, which suggests that blood repertoires may reflect the thyroid immune response. The 13-signature model separated ophthalmopathy from stable hyperthyroidism with 85% to 90% sensitivity and 81% to 82% specificity in cross-validation, and 80%/75% in the test set. Sample size was not statistically predetermined, and group allocation was not concealed from the investigators.

The ophthalmopathy patients had moderately to severely active disease, with a Clinical Activity Score of 3 or higher, a NOSPECS grade of 4 or higher, and a disease duration of less than 3 months. Patients were excluded if they had other autoimmune diseases, uncontrolled infections, pregnancy or lactation. Clinical symptoms, serum thyroxine, TRAb, thyroid ultrasound and orbital computed tomography were used for diagnosis. Ficoll-Paque density gradient centrifugation was used to isolate PBMCs from about 10 ml of fresh peripheral blood. Total RNA was extracted using Trizol reagent, and RNA quality was checked on an Agilent 2100 Bioanalyzer.

This sequence originates from an adult man with Graves' ophthalmopathy. The sequence joins TRBV10-3 to TRBJ1-1; TRBD1 fits 8 bases in the junction. Sequenced material: peripheral blood. The DNA sequence follows: TGTGCCATCAGTATACTACAGGGGGACGCTTTCTTT. It translates to CAISILQGDAFF.